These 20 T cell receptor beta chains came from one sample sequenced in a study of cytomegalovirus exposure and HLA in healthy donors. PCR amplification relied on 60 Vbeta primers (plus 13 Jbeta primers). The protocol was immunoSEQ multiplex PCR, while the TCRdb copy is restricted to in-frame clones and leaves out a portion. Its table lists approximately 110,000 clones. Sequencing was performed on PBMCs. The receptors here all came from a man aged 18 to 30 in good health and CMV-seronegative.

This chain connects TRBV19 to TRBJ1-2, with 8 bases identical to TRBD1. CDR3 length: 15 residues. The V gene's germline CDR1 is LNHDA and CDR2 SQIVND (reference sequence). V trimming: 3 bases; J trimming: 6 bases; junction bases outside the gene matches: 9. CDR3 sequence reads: CASSITGGYSDGYTF. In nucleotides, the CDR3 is TGTGCCAGTAGTATTACAGGGGGGTATTCAGATGGCTACACCTTC.

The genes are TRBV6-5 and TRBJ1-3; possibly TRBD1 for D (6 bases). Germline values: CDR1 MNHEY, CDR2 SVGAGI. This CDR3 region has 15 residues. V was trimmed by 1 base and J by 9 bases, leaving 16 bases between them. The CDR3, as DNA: TGTGCCAGCAGTTACTTTCCAGGGGAAGGGGGCACCATATATTTT. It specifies CASSYFPGEGGTIYF.

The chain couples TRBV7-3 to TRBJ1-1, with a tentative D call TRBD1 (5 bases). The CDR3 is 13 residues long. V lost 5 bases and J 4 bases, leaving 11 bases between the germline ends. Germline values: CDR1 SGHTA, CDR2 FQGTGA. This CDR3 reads CASSTVGGTEAFF. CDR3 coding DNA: TGTGCCAGCAGCACAGTGGGGGGCACTGAAGCTTTCTTT.

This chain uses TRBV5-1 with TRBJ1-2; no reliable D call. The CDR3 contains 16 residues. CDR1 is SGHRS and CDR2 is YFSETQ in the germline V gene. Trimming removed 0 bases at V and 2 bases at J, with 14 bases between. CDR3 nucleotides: TGCGCCAGCAGCTTGGTATCAACGCCTCTAAACTATGGCTACACCTTC. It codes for CASSLVSTPLNYGYTF.

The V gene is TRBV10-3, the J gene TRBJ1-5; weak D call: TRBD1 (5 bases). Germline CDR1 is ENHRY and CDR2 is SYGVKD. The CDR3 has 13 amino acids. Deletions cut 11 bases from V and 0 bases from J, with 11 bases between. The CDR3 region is CAVGTDSNQPQHF. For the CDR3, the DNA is TGTGCCGTCGGGACTGATAGCAATCAGCCCCAGCATTTT.

This CDR3 is CASSPTSGRWDEQFF. As DNA, the CDR3 is TGTGCCAGCAGTCCGACTAGCGGGAGATGGGATGAGCAGTTCTTC. The chain is built from TRBV5-4 and TRBJ2-1; 12 bases align to TRBD2. Germline assignment: CDR1 SGHNT and CDR2 YYREEE (reference sequence). V gave up 5 bases and J gave up 8 bases; unmatched junction bases: 8. CDR3 length: 15 residues. The variable domain in full, completed from reference TRBV5-4 and TRBJ2-1, reads ETGVTQSPTHLIKTRGQQVTLRCSSQSGHNTVSWYQQALGQGPQFIFQYYREEENGRGNFPPRFSGLQFPNYSSELNVNALELDDSALYLCASSPTSGRWDEQFFGPGTRLTVL.

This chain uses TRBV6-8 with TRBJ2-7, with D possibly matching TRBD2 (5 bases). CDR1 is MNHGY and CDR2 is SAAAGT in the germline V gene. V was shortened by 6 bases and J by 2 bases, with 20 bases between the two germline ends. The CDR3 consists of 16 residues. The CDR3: CASRQTEGTSAYEQYF. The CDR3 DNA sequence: TGTGCCAGCAGACAAACTGAGGGAACGAGCGCCTACGAGCAGTACTTC.

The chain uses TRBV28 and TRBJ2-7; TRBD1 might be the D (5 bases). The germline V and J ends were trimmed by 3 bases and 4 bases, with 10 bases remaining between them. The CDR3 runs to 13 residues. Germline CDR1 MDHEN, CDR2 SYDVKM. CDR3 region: CASSLRQSYEQYF. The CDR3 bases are TGTGCCAGCAGTTTGAGACAGTCTTACGAGCAGTACTTC.

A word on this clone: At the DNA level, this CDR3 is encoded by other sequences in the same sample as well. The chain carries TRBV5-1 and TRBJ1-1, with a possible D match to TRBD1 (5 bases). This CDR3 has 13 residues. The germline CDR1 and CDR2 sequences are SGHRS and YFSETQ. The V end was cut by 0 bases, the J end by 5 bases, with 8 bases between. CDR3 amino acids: CASSLVRGTEAFF. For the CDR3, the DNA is TGCGCCAGCAGCTTGGTTCGGGGGACTGAAGCTTTCTTT.

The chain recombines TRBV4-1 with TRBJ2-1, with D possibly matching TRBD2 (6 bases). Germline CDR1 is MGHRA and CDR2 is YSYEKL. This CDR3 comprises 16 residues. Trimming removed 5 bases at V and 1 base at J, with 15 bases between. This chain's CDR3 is CASSWSGSGSYNEQFF. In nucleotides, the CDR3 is TGCGCCAGCAGCTGGTCCGGGAGTGGGTCCTACAATGAGCAGTTCTTC.

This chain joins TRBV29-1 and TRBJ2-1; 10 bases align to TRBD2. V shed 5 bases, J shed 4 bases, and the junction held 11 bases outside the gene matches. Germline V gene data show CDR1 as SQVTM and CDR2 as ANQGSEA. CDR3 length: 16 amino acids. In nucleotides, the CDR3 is TGCAGCGTTTCCGATTTGCTAGCGGGGGAATACAATGAGCAGTTCTTC. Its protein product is CSVSDLLAGEYNEQFF.

The CDR3 DNA sequence: TGTGCCAGCAGCTCTTTTATCAGGGTTGACACTGAAGCTTTCTTT. Protein: CASSSFIRVDTEAFF. The chain has TRBV7-9 and TRBJ1-1; D is possibly TRBD1 (5 bases). This CDR3 region has 15 residues. The V gene's germline CDR1 is SEHNR and CDR2 FQNEAQ (reference sequence). Between the trimmed V and J ends, which lost 4 bases and 3 bases, there was a span of 15 bases.

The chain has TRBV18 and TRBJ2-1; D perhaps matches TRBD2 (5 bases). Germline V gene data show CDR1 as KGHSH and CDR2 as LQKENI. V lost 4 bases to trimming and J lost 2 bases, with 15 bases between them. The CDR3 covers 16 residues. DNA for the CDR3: TGTGCCAGCTCACTCCTAGGGAGTGGGACCTACAATGAGCAGTTCTTC. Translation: CASSLLGSGTYNEQFF. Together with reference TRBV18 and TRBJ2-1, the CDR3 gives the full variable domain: NAGVMQNPRHLVRRRGQEARLRCSPMKGHSHVYWYRQLPEEGLKFMVYLQKENIIDESGMPKERFSAEFPKEGPSILRIQQVVRGDSAAYFCASSLLGSGTYNEQFFGPGTRLTVL.

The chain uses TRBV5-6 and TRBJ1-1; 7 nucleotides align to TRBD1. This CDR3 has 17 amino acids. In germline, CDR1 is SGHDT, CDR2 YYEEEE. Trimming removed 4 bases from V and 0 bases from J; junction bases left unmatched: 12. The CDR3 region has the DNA TGTGCCAGCAGCACAAAACAAACGGGGACAGTGAACACTGAAGCTTTCTTT. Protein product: CASSTKQTGTVNTEAFF.

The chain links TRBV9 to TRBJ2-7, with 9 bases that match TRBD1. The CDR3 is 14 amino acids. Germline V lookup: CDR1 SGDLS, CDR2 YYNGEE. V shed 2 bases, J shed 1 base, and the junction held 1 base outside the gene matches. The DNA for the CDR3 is TGTGCCAGCAGCGTGACAGGGGGATCCTACGAGCAGTACTTC. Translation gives CASSVTGGSYEQYF.

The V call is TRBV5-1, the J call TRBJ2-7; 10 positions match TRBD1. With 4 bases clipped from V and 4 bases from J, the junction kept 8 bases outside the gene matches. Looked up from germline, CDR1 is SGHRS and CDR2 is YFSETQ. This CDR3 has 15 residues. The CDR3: CASSRSRDRGYEQYF. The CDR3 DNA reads TGCGCCAGCAGCCGGTCAAGGGACAGGGGTTACGAGCAGTACTTC.

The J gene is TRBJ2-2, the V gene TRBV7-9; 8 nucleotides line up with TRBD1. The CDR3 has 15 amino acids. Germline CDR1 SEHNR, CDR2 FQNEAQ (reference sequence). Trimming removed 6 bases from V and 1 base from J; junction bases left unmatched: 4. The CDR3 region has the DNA TGTGCCAGCAGACCCGGGACAGGGAACACCGGGGAGCTGTTTTTT. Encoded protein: CASRPGTGNTGELFF.

CDR3 in DNA: TGTGCCAGCTCACCACCGGGGGGAGAAGGTTCCTACGAGCAGTACTTC. This sequence encodes CASSPPGGEGSYEQYF. The chain is built from TRBV18 and TRBJ2-7; maybe TRBD2 (6 bases). The CDR3 extends over 16 amino acids. V was clipped by 0 bases and J by 1 base, with 13 bases between them. Germline CDR1 and CDR2: KGHSH and LQKENI.

The CDR3 reads CASSYRGLGGDTQYF. The CDR3 DNA is TGTGCCAGCAGTTACAGGGGGCTTGGGGGAGATACGCAGTATTTT. The rearrangement uses TRBV6-6 and TRBJ2-3, with 7 nucleotides matching TRBD1. CDR3 size: 15 residues. V trimming: 2 bases; J trimming: 5 bases; junction bases outside the gene matches: 7. The V gene's germline CDR1 is MNHNY and CDR2 SVGAGI (reference sequence).

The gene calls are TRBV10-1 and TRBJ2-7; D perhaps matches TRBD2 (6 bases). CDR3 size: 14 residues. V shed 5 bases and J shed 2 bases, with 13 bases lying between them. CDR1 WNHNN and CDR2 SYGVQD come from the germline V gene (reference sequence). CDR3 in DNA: TGCGCCAGCAGTTCACGGCTAGCGACCTACGAGCAGTACTTC. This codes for CASSSRLATYEQYF.